This T cell receptor beta chain comes out of a study of blood T cell repertoires in COVID-19. About the research overall: Collection of acute and convalescent COVID-19 samples took place in the United States, Italy and Spain. PBMCs, B-cell-depleted T cells, or T cells were the source of the cDNA or gDNA that made up the material.

In the study's own analysis: From reference gene primer amplification, estimates of nucleated cell counts were derived. Libraries were prepared by immunoSEQ multiplex PCR; TCRdb keeps only in-frame clonotypes and omits some of them. V, J and clone size derive from that table, while D and trimming were established from the DNA sequence. The sample yields 150,000 to 200,000 clones, about 81% seen once. Trimming took 0 bases from V and 2 from J, leaving 11 bases between them. The length of the CDR3 is 15 residues. Germline V gene lookup returns CDR1 SGHRS and CDR2 YFSETQ. The chain has TRBV5-1 and TRBJ1-1; no clear D gene. Sequencing was done on a sample of peripheral blood. The receptor was isolated from a woman aged 70 to 79 with acute or convalescent COVID-19. CDR3 sequence: CASSLDGQINTEAFF. The CDR3 region has the DNA TGCGCCAGCAGCTTGGATGGCCAGATCAACACTGAAGCTTTCTTT.